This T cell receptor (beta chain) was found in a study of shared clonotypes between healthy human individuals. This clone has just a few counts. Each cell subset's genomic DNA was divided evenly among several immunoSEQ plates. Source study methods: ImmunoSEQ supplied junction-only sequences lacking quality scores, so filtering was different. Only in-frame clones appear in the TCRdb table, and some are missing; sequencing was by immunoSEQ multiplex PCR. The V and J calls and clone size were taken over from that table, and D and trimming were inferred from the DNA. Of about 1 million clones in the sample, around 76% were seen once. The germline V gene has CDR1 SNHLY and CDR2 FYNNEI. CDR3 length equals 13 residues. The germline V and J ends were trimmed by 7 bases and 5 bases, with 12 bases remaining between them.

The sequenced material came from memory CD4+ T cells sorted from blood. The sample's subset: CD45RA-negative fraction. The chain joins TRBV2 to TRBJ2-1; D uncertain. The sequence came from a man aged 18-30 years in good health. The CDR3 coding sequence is TGTGCCAGCAAGTCAGGTTCGAACAATGAGCAGTTCTTC. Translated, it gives CASKSGSNNEQFF.